These 10 T cell receptor beta chains originate from one sample sequenced in a study of blood T cell repertoires in COVID-19. Using immunoSEQ multiplex PCR, the repertoire was profiled, and TCRdb retains in-frame clones only, with some absent. The data show around 180,000 clones, 65% to 85% seen once. Sequencing was carried out using peripheral blood. These receptor sequences come from a man in his fifties or sixties with active or convalescent COVID-19.

The gene calls are TRBV5-4 and TRBJ2-3, with 10 nucleotides matching TRBD2. CDR3 length: 16 residues. Germline assignment: CDR1 SGHNT and CDR2 YYREEE (reference sequence). J was trimmed by 2 bases and V by 1 base; bases with no gene match: 4. The CDR3 DNA is TGTGCCAGCAGCTTGAGACTAGCGGGCCCCACAGATACGCAGTATTTT. The encoded protein is CASSLRLAGPTDTQYF.

This rearrangement joins TRBV27 to TRBJ2-2; possible D gene TRBD1, 6 bases. The CDR3 is 14 residues long. Germline assignment: CDR1 MNHEY and CDR2 SMNVEV (reference sequence). Trimming left V 5 bases short and J 4 bases short, with 11 bases between. The CDR3 region is CASSARTATGELFF. In DNA form, the CDR3 reads TGTGCCAGCAGTGCCAGGACAGCCACCGGGGAGCTGTTTTTT.

This clone appeared once. This chain uses TRBV19 with TRBJ2-2; D unresolved. Trimming took off 6 bases at V and 6 bases at J, with 14 bases between the two ends. The CDR3 totals 14 residues. In germline, CDR1 is LNHDA, CDR2 SQIVND (reference sequence). CDR3 sequence (DNA): TGTGCCAGTAGGGCTGGGCACGTGGCCGGGGAGCTGTTTTTT. Its translation: CASRAGHVAGELFF.

The V call is TRBV19, the J call TRBJ2-2; tentatively, D is TRBD1 (6 bases). Germline values: CDR1 LNHDA, CDR2 SQIVND (reference sequence). Trimming shortened V by 7 bases and J by 1 base, and 13 bases separated the two germline ends. There are 15 residues in the CDR3. CDR3 sequence reads: CASNAQGWNTGELFF. The CDR3 coding sequence is TGTGCCAGTAACGCACAGGGTTGGAACACCGGGGAGCTGTTTTTT.

The chain recombines TRBV2 with TRBJ1-1; D is possibly TRBD1 (6 bases). Trimming stripped 6 bases from V and 2 bases from J, with 19 bases between. The germline V gene encodes CDR1 SNHLY and CDR2 FYNNEI. The CDR3 is 16 amino acids. CDR3 in amino acids: CASREFRDRTNTEAFF. Written as DNA, the CDR3 is TGTGCCAGCAGAGAATTCCGCGACAGGACCAACACTGAAGCTTTCTTT. Full variable domain (missing parts from reference TRBV2 and TRBJ1-1): EPEVTQTPSHQVTQMGQEVILRCVPISNHLYFYWYRQILGQKVEFLVSFYNNEISEKSEIFDDQFSVERPDGSNFTLKIRSTKLEDSAMYFCASREFRDRTNTEAFFGQGTRLTVV.

The V gene is TRBV7-7, the J gene TRBJ2-2, with D possibly being TRBD1 (6 bases). Trimming took 5 bases from V and 4 from J, leaving 14 bases between them. Germline assignment: CDR1 SSHAT and CDR2 FNYEAQ (reference sequence). The length of the CDR3 is 15 residues. CDR3 region: CASSPQGWATGELFF. CDR3 sequence (DNA): TGTGCCAGCAGCCCACAGGGTTGGGCCACCGGGGAGCTGTTTTTT.

The V and J genes are TRBV11-1 and TRBJ1-1, with D perhaps matching TRBD1 (6 bases). From germline, CDR1 is SGHAT and CDR2 FQDESV (reference sequence). The CDR3 length is 13 residues. V dropped 7 bases and J dropped 4 bases, with 13 bases sitting between them. The CDR3 DNA sequence: TGTGCCAGCACTGTGACAGGAGGCACTGAAGCTTTCTTT. Protein: CASTVTGGTEAFF.

The chain links TRBV20-1 to TRBJ1-2, with D maybe TRBD1 (6 bases). V was shortened by 3 bases and J by 8 bases, with 22 bases between the two germline ends. The germline V gene encodes CDR1 DFQATT and CDR2 SNEGSKA (reference sequence). The CDR3 is 15 residues long. DNA of the CDR3: TGCAGTGCTAGTTACGGACAGCCTGGGGGTATAGGCTACACCTTC. It is translated as CSASYGQPGGIGYTF.

The chain recombines TRBV7-2 with TRBJ2-3; D possibly corresponds to TRBD1 (6 bases). V was clipped by 5 bases and J by 2 bases, with 11 bases between them. The V gene's germline CDR1 is SGHTA and CDR2 FQGNSA. This CDR3 contains 14 residues. The CDR3 sequence is CASSLGQITDTQYF. The CDR3 region has the DNA TGTGCCAGCAGCCTAGGACAGATCACAGATACGCAGTATTTT.

The V gene is TRBV18, the J gene TRBJ2-2; 9 bases are a match to TRBD2. With V trimmed by 4 bases and J by 5 bases, 5 bases remained unmatched. The CDR3 consists of 15 residues. Germline-derived CDR1 and CDR2 are KGHSH and LQKENI. The CDR3 bases are TGTGCCAGCTCACTTAGCGGGAGCGGTACCGGGGAGCTGTTTTTT. The encoded protein is CASSLSGSGTGELFF.